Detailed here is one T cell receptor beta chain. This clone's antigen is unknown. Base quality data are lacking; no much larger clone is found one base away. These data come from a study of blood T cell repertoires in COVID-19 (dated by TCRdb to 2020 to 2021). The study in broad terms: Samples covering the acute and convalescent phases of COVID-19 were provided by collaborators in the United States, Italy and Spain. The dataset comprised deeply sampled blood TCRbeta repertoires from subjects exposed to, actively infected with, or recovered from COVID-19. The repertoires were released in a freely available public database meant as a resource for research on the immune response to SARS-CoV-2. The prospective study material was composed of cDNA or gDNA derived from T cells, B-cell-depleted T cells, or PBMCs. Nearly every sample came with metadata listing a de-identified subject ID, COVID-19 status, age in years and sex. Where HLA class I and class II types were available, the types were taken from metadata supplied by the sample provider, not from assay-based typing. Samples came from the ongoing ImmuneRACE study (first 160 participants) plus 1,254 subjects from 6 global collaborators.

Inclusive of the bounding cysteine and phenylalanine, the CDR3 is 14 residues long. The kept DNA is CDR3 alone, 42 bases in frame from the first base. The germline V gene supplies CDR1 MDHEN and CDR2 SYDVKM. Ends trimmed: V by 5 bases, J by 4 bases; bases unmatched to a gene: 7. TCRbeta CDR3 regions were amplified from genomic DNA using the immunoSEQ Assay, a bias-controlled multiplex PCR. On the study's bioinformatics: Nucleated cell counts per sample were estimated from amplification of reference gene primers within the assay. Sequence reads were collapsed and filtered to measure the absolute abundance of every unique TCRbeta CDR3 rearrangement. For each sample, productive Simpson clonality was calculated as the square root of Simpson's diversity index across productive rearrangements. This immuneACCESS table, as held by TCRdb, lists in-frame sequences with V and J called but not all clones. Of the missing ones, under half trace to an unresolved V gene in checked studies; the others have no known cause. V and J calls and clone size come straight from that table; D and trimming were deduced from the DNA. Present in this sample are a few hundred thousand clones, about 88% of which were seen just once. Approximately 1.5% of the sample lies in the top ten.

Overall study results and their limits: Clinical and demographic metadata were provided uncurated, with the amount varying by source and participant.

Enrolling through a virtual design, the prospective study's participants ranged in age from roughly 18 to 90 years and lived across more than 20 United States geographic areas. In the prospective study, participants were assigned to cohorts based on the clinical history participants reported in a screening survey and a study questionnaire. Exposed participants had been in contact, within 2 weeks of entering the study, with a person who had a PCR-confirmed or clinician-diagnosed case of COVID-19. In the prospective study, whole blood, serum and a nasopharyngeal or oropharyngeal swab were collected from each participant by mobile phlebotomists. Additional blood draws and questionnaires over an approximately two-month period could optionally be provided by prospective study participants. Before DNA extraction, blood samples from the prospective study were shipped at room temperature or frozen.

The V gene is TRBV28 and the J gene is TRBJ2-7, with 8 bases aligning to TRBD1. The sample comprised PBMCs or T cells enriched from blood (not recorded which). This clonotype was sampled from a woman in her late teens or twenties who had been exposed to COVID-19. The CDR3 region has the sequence CASSITGGSYEQYF. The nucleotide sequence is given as TGTGCCAGCAGTATAACAGGGGGGAGTTACGAGCAGTACTTC.